This TCR beta chain was profiled in a study of T cell repertoires in cytomegalovirus infection. Across the whole study: Shared public TCR beta signatures pointed to both CMV infection and a matching HLA type.

To note about this clonotype: Antigen specificity is unknown.

TCRdb re-called the reads through MiXCR, storing one row per CDR3 protein. The sample has about 680,000 distinct CDR3 sequences, around 24% seen once. Points from the study as a whole: The ex vivo response was dominated by HLA-C-restricted CMV-specific TCR beta clonotypes. CMV carriers with the relevant HLA were identified by cumulative public TCR beta family frequency.

The TCR comes from a human donor in good health (CMV status not recorded). Some clones in this sample may be carry-over from other donors' samples. Source material: CD8+ T cells from PBMCs.

The CDR3 sequence is CASRIGPTYEQYV. In nucleotides, the CDR3 is TGTGCCAGCAGAATAGGACCCACCTACGAGCAGTACGTC. The chain combines TRBV6-2 or TRBV6-3 with TRBJ2-7; no reliable D call. Germline V gene data show CDR1 as MNHEY and CDR2 as SVGEGT. V was pared by 6 bases and J by 2 bases, with 11 bases between. The length of the CDR3 is 13 residues.